This T cell receptor beta chain was identified in a study of blood T cells in healthy people across ages. The CDR3 is 20 amino acids. V dropped 2 bases and J dropped 6 bases, with 29 bases sitting between them. Germline V gene sequence: CDR1 MNHEY, CDR2 SVGAGI. In this sample, this clonotype turned up a few times. Combining a sample-barcoded 5' primer with a J-beta primer mix, a second PCR ran for roughly 7 to 11 cycles. TCRdb used MiXCR to reprocess the 5' RACE reads, holding one entry per CDR3 protein. The sample has over a million distinct CDR3 sequences; approximately 39% are singletons. The TCR originated in a woman younger than 35 in good health. The sample consisted of blood. The rearrangement links TRBV6-5 to TRBJ2-1; D perhaps matches TRBD1 (7 bases). CDR3 nucleotide sequence: TGTGCCAGCAGTTACACACCGGGACAGATGTTTGGCGGGAAGGGCAATGAGCAGTTCTTC. Encoded protein: CASSYTPGQMFGGKGNEQFF.